The source of this TCR beta chain is a study of blood T cell repertoires in COVID-19. Study context: Samples representing acute and convalescent COVID-19 were sourced from the United States, Italy and Spain. The cDNA or gDNA used as material had been derived from T cells, B-cell-depleted T cells, or PBMCs.

Original analysis: For nucleated cells, counts were estimated from reference gene primer amplification. Sequencing used immunoSEQ multiplex PCR; TCRdb keeps in-frame clones, though not all of them. That table gives V, J and clone size, and the DNA gave D and trimming. The sample shows 21,000 or so clones, 80% to 95% of them seen only once. Per the germline V gene, CDR1 is WNHNN and CDR2 is SYGVQD (reference sequence). CDR3 size: 14 residues. V lost 1 base to trimming and J lost 7 bases; unmatched junction nucleotides: 3. The sequencing sample was made of peripheral blood. This rearrangement joins TRBV10-1 to TRBJ1-1; 10 bases agree with TRBD1. This TCR derives from a human donor in a cohort sampled during active COVID-19. This CDR3 is CASSELGQGNEAFF. Here the CDR3 DNA reads TGCGCCAGCAGTGAGTTGGGACAGGGGAATGAAGCTTTCTTT.